The 5 T cell receptor beta chains listed next were all sequenced from one sample in a study of identical twins. One entry per CDR3 protein results from TCRdb running MiXCR on the 5' RACE reads. Of hundreds of thousands of distinct CDR3 sequences detected, over 12% appear once; the ten largest clones hold approximately 9.3%. The source material was memory (CD45RO+) T cells sorted from blood. These TCRs come from a woman aged 18-35 years in good health.

The sample holds many counts of this clonotype. CDR3 in DNA: TGCGCCAGCAGCCAAGATCTTACTAGCGGGAGTATCGAGCAGTACTTC. Translation gives CASSQDLTSGSIEQYF. The chain is built from TRBV4-3 and TRBJ2-7; 11 nucleotides align to TRBD2. The CDR3 length is 16 residues. Unmatched junction bases numbered 7, after V lost 0 bases and J lost 6 bases. The germline V gene has CDR1 LGHNA and CDR2 YSLEER.

The rearrangement joins TRBV5-6 to TRBJ1-1; D uncertain. In germline, CDR1 is SGHDT, CDR2 YYEEEE. CDR3 size: 12 residues. Deletions cut 2 bases from V and 9 bases from J, with 11 bases between. CDR3 amino acids: CASSLGGIKAFF. The CDR3 DNA follows: TGTGCCAGCAGCTTAGGAGGGATAAAAGCTTTCTTT.

In this sample, this clonotype turned up many times. The chain has TRBV6-1 and TRBJ1-2; TRBD1 aligns across 7 bases. Per the germline V gene, CDR1 is MNHNS and CDR2 is SASEGT. V lost 3 bases, J lost 7 bases, and 8 bases stayed unmatched. There are 14 residues in the CDR3. CDR3: CASSEGQTHPGYTF. CDR3 sequence (DNA): TGTGCCAGCAGTGAGGGACAGACCCACCCTGGCTACACCTTC.

This clonotype was recorded a few times. The J gene is TRBJ2-3, the V gene TRBV7-2, with D unclear. The CDR3 runs 16 residues. Between the trimmed V and J ends, which lost 0 bases and 6 bases, there was a span of 16 bases. Germline-derived CDR1 and CDR2 are SGHTA and FQGNSA. CDR3 sequence: CASSLARRRSRDTQYF. The CDR3 DNA is TGTGCCAGCAGCTTAGCCCGAAGGCGGTCAAGGGATACGCAGTATTTT. Supplemented by reference TRBV7-2 and TRBJ2-3, the full variable domain reads GAGVSQSPSNKVTEKGKDVELRCDPISGHTALYWYRQSLGQGLEFLIYFQGNSAPDKSGLPSDRFSAERTGGSVSTLTIQRTQQEDSAVYLCASSLARRRSRDTQYFGPGTRLTVL.

V is TRBV4-3 and J is TRBJ2-5; tentatively, D is TRBD2 (6 bases). Trimming left V 1 base short and J 1 base short, with 7 bases between. The CDR3 covers 14 residues. CDR1 and CDR2 from the germline V gene are LGHNA and YSLEER. The CDR3: CASSQVSGQETQYF. For the CDR3, the DNA is TGCGCCAGCAGCCAAGTTAGCGGCCAAGAGACCCAGTACTTC.